This T cell receptor beta chain came from a study of T cell responses to AZD1222 COVID-19 vaccine (dated by TCRdb to the early 2020s). Looking at the study overall: TCR sequencing covered fewer than 250 trial participants: 207 given two doses of AZD1222 and approximately 25 given two doses of MenACWY control vaccine. Enrollment into the trials was organized by age into subgroups of 18-55, 56-69 and 70-plus years, and those subgroups contained approximately 160, 26 and 62 TCR-sequenced participants, respectively. What the authors observed across the whole study: After two AZD1222 doses, both the breadth and the depth of spike-specific TCRs were significantly higher than at day 0 and than in MenACWY recipients. Because no day 14 peak-response samples were available, repertoires were characterized only after the peak T cell response. The 56-69-year group was small, and its depth increase did not reach significance, likely because of low power. The whole spike protein was spanned by vaccine-associated CD4 TCRs, and dominant responses were seen in regions 160-218 and 743-854. Reportedly, close to half of the unique spike-specific TCRs recognized epitopes lying outside the regions that are mutated in the B.1.351 and B.1.1.7 variants. Most participants were white British and females outnumbered males, and the authors suggested that clonal diversity may have been underestimated. Conclusions about previously exposed vaccinees are limited, since just 5 or 6 AZD1222 recipients were seropositive for SARS-CoV-2 at baseline.

For this clone: This clone's antigen is unknown. No qualities accompany the bases; no much larger clone lies one base away.

This specimen's time point label, per the study, means: about 28 days (+/-7) after the second vaccine dose. AZD1222 recipients with second doses at about 4 weeks or about 12 weeks were pooled, because spike-specific TCR depth and breadth did not differ between schedules. Vaccinee samples came from UK trials COV001 and COV002, including a single-blind randomized controlled phase 2/3 trial of AZD1222 (ChAdOx1 nCoV-19) in healthy adults. For TCRbeta chain sequencing, PBMC samples from trial participants were taken at day 0 and at day 28 after the second dose. Spanning cysteine to phenylalanine, the CDR3 consists of 14 amino acids. Here the CDR3 DNA is all that survives: 42 bases in frame from base 1. From the germline V gene, CDR1 is SGHRS and CDR2 is YFSETQ. The junction carries 11 bases between V and J, which are trimmed by 4 bases and 1 base respectively. The CDR3 regions of human TCRbeta chains were analyzed by immunosequencing. On the study's bioinformatics: TCRs in the repertoires were matched against a reference library of SARS-CoV-2-specific TCRs that had been generated with the MIRA antigen-specificity platform. Breadth was defined as the fraction of unique TCRs that were SARS-CoV-2-associated, and depth was defined as the fraction of total T cells that were SARS-CoV-2-associated. Using the MIRA data, each spike-specific TCR was assigned both to the spike region to which the TCR was reactive and to a CD4 or CD8 class. Log10-transformed breadth and depth values were compared by one-way ANOVA with Sidak's multiple comparisons tests. The clones in this table, taken by TCRdb from immuneACCESS, are in-frame only. Not every clone is retained; where verified, under half of the shortfall comes from an unresolved V gene, and the cause of the rest is unknown. V, J and clone size reflect that table, while D and trimming were determined from the DNA. The sample table records 100,000 to 150,000 clones; 75% to 90% of these occur just once. Together, the top ten hold approximately 4.7% of the sample.

Sequenced material: peripheral blood, taken 28 days after the second AZD1222 dose. The rearrangement combines TRBV5-1 with TRBJ1-1, with the D gene not clear enough to name. The sequence came from an adult who received the AZD1222 COVID-19 vaccine. The DNA sequence is as follows: TGCGCCAGCAGCCAGAGTCGGAGGAACACTGAAGCTTTCTTT. Its protein product is CASSQSRRNTEAFF.